This T cell receptor (beta chain) was sequenced for a study of blood T cell repertoires in COVID-19. In the study overall: Collection of acute and convalescent COVID-19 samples took place in the United States, Italy and Spain. T cells, B-cell-depleted T cells, or PBMCs supplied cDNA or gDNA.

The germline V gene encodes CDR1 PRHDT and CDR2 FYEKMQ (reference sequence). The CDR3 is 17 residues long. J was trimmed by 0 bases and V by 2 bases; bases with no gene match: 7. How the authors handled the data: Estimates of nucleated cell counts were drawn from the amplification of reference gene primers. Produced via immunoSEQ multiplex PCR; TCRdb's table is partial and in-frame only. The D gene and trimming were derived from the DNA, and the V and J assignments and clone size from that table. Altogether over 200,000 clones are present, 80% to 90% being singletons, with the ten largest covering about a sixth.

Sequences were obtained from peripheral blood. This receptor was taken from a woman aged 80 or over with active or convalescent COVID-19. The chain uses TRBV13 and TRBJ2-4; the match to TRBD1 covers 7 bases. The CDR3 loop reads CASSLRGGSLAKNIQYF. The CDR3 DNA reads TGTGCCAGCAGCTTAAGAGGGGGCTCCCTAGCCAAAAACATTCAGTACTTC.